This T cell receptor beta chain was profiled in a study of vaccination and CD4 T cells after COVID-19. Researchers used the Oncomine TCR Beta short-read assay to sequence DNA from cultured CD4+ T cells. TCRdb called the PCR reads again in MiXCR, with one record for every CDR3 protein. The repertoire holds fewer than 20,000 distinct CDR3 sequences, with roughly 60% as singletons. Of note for this clonotype: Its antigen is currently unknown.

This CDR3 contains 14 residues. In germline, CDR1 is SGHRS, CDR2 YFSETQ. Trimming took off 2 bases at V and 4 bases at J, with 12 bases between the two ends. This sample's treatment: roughly ten-day PBMC culture with coronavirus spike peptide pools or control peptides (ViraFEST assay). ViraFEST used peptide pools to expand antigen-specific T cells before TCR sequencing. Following culture for 10 days, CD4+ T cells were isolated by negative selection. The origin of this receptor is a human donor who had recovered from COVID-19. This chain connects TRBV5-1 to TRBJ1-1, with D tentatively TRBD1 (5 bases). The sequencing used CD4+ T cells from blood, cultured in vitro, collected before SARS-CoV-2 vaccination. CDR3 residues: CASSLGRVITEAFF. The CDR3 nucleotides are TGCGCCAGCAGCTTAGGCAGGGTTATCACTGAAGCTTTCTTT.